The 11 T cell receptor beta chains in this list originate from one sample, sequenced in a study of T cells in Graves' hyperthyroidism and ophthalmopathy. There were TCR beta CDR3 regions amplified from RNA transcripts. The HTBI set primed first-round TCR CDR3 RT-PCR. TCRdb itself ran the multiplex PCR reads through MiXCR, one entry per CDR3 protein. The sample records around 300,000 distinct CDR3 sequences, roughly 13% being singletons. Sequencing was performed on blood. Every receptor here comes from a woman aged 40 to 55 with Graves' hyperthyroidism.

The table lists this clonotype with many counts. The CDR3 loop reads CASSAQTGEEQYF. DNA of the CDR3: TGTGCCAGCAGCGCCCAAACAGGGGAAGAGCAGTACTTC. This chain connects TRBV7-3 to TRBJ2-7, with 7 bases lining up with TRBD1. There are 13 residues in the CDR3. The junction had 8 bases not matched to a gene; V was cut back by 5 bases and J by 7 bases. Germline loops: CDR1 SGHTA, CDR2 FQGTGA.

The sample holds many counts of this clonotype. The chain uses TRBV24-1 and TRBJ1-5; possible D gene TRBD1, 6 bases. The CDR3 length is 14 residues. Per germline, CDR1 KGHDR and CDR2 SFDVKD. Trimming stripped 9 bases from V and 1 base from J, with 12 bases between. CDR3 loop: CATGPTGSNQPQHF. The DNA of the CDR3 is TGTGCCACCGGACCGACAGGAAGCAATCAGCCCCAGCATTTT.

The chain combines TRBV20-1 with TRBJ2-5; TRBD2 agrees at 9 bases. The V and J ends lost 1 base and 4 bases, in that order; junction bases with no gene match: 4. The germline V gene has CDR1 DFQATT and CDR2 SNEGSKA (reference sequence). The CDR3 extends over 14 amino acids. As DNA, the CDR3 is TGCAGTGCTAGAGGCGGGAGGGCCGGAGAGACCCAGTACTTC. It translates to CSARGGRAGETQYF.

This chain joins TRBV18 and TRBJ1-1; the match to TRBD1 covers 7 bases. The CDR3 length is 15 residues. Germline CDR1 and CDR2: KGHSH and LQKENI. V lost 3 bases to trimming and J lost 0 bases; unmatched junction nucleotides: 4. The CDR3 coding sequence is TGTGCCAGCTCACCCACCGGGACAGTGAACACTGAAGCTTTCTTT. Protein product: CASSPTGTVNTEAFF.

The chain employs TRBV20-1 and TRBJ2-7, with D possibly TRBD1 on 5 matching bases. The V and J ends lost 3 bases and 0 bases respectively, with 9 bases between them. Germline V gene sequence: CDR1 DFQATT, CDR2 SNEGSKA (reference sequence). CDR3 length: 13 residues. DNA of the CDR3: TGCAGTGCTAGTATAACAGGCTCCTACGAGCAGTACTTC. It codes for CSASITGSYEQYF.

This clonotype occurred many times. The rearrangement joins TRBV7-2 to TRBJ2-7, with TRBD2 as a possible D gene (7 bases). V was trimmed by 3 bases and J by 3 bases, leaving 15 bases between them. The CDR3 extends over 15 amino acids. The germline V gene encodes CDR1 SGHTA and CDR2 FQGNSA. CDR3 loop: CASSFKGGGSYEQYF. The CDR3 DNA reads TGTGCCAGCAGCTTTAAGGGGGGAGGGAGCTACGAGCAGTACTTC.

This clonotype came up many times. V gene TRBV20-1 combines with J gene TRBJ1-2; 8 bases fit TRBD1. Unmatched junction bases numbered 7, after V lost 0 bases and J lost 7 bases. Germline-derived CDR1 and CDR2 are DFQATT and SNEGSKA (reference sequence). The CDR3 spans 14 residues. The chain's CDR3 is CSARDEATGVGYTF. CDR3 sequence (DNA): TGCAGTGCTAGAGATGAGGCGACAGGGGTTGGCTACACCTTC.

This chain connects TRBV29-1 to TRBJ1-5; no definite D call. V was cut by 6 bases and J by 0 bases, with 6 bases left in between. The germline gives CDR1 SQVTM, CDR2 ANQGSEA. The CDR3 runs to 12 residues. CDR3 nucleotide sequence: TGCAGCGTGGGCTATAGCAATCAGCCCCAGCATTTT. Its protein product is CSVGYSNQPQHF.

This clonotype showed up many times. This CDR3 reads CAATEASNTGELFF. The CDR3 DNA reads TGTGCCGCCACGGAGGCTAGCAATACCGGGGAGCTGTTTTTT. The gene calls are TRBV2 and TRBJ2-2; a weak D match, TRBD2 (5 bases). Germline CDR1 SNHLY, CDR2 FYNNEI. The CDR3 contains 14 residues. With 11 bases removed from V and 5 bases from J, the gap between germline ends came to 18 bases.

This chain joins TRBV3-1 and TRBJ1-3; D gene uncertain. The germline V gene encodes CDR1 LGHDT and CDR2 YNNKEL (reference sequence). CDR3 length equals 15 residues. The V gene lost 0 bases and the J gene lost 2 bases, with 8 bases spanning the gap. CDR3 loop: CASSQDAGTGNTIYF. CDR3 in DNA: TGTGCCAGCAGCCAAGACGCGGGTACTGGAAACACCATATATTTT.

The chain recombines TRBV12-3 or TRBV12-4 with TRBJ2-1; 8 bases fit TRBD2. V shed 5 bases and J 0 bases; nucleotides not matched to a gene: 18. CDR3 length equals 20 residues. The CDR3 DNA sequence: TGTGCCAGCAGTGGGGGAGCGGGAGCGTCCTCTTGGGGCTCCTACAATGAGCAGTTCTTC. Its translation is CASSGGAGASSWGSYNEQFF.